These T cell receptor beta chains were read from a single sample in a study of early T cells in non-severe SARS-CoV-2 infection. From the 5' RACE reads, TCRdb called clonotypes with MiXCR, one entry per CDR3 protein. The sample consists of about 48,000 distinct CDR3 sequences, roughly 9.8% of them appearing once. The sequencing input was whole blood. All receptors come from an adult who was a healthcare worker with PCR-confirmed SARS-CoV-2 infection or an uninfected control (not recorded which). The CDR3 runs from the conserved cysteine through the conserved F or W. A D gene is named only where the DNA matches it firmly. Not every row has a clone size; where given, it reads once, few, many or a size class.

abundance | j_gene | v_gene | d_gene | len | CDR3nt | CDR3aa
many | TRBJ1-1 | TRBV7-6 | . | 14 | TGTGCCAGCAGCATGACGGTCCTGAACACTGAAGCTTTCTTT | CASSMTVLNTEAFF
many | TRBJ2-7 | TRBV11-3 | . | 16 | TGTGCCAGCAGCTCAGGGGGGACATCTCAAATCCACGAGCAGTACTTC | CASSSGGTSQIHEQYF
. | TRBJ2-1 | TRBV7-2 | TRBD2 | 14 | TGTGCCAGCAGCATAGCGGGAGGGCCATCCGAGCAGTTCTTC | CASSIAGGPSEQFF
. | TRBJ2-7 | TRBV10-3 | . | 14 | TGTGCCATCAGTCGAGGAACCGTTTCCTACGAGCAGTACTTC | CAISRGTVSYEQYF
many | TRBJ2-7 | TRBV2 | . | 14 | TGTGCCAGCAGTCCCAGACAGGCTAGCTACGAGCAGTACTTC | CASSPRQASYEQYF
many | TRBJ2-6 | TRBV3-1 | . | 15 | TGTGCCAGCAGCCGAACGGTGACTGGGGCCAACGTCCTGACTTTC | CASSRTVTGANVLTF
many | TRBJ2-1 | TRBV5-1 | TRBD1 | 15 | TGCGCCAGCAGCATGGGACAGGGTCGTACCAATGAGCAGTTCTTC | CASSMGQGRTNEQFF
. | TRBJ1-1 | TRBV12-5 | TRBD1 | 14 | TGTGCTAGCCGGGACAGTACTATGAACACTGAAGCTTTCTTT | CASRDSTMNTEAFF
many | TRBJ2-2 | TRBV6-5 | . | 15 | TGTGCCAGCAGTTACGGCGGAACGGGGACCGGGGAGCTGTTTTTT | CASSYGGTGTGELFF
once | TRBJ2-7 | TRBV29-1 | TRBD2 | 15 | TGCAGCGTCGAGGGACTAGCGGGGGTAGACTACGAGCAGTACTTC | CSVEGLAGVDYEQYF
few | TRBJ1-5 | TRBV28 | . | 11 | TGTGCCGCTGGGGGCAATCAGCCCCAGCATTTT | CAAGGNQPQHF
few | TRBJ2-7 | TRBV5-1 | . | 15 | TGCGCCAGCAGCTTGGTGACGCTAAACTCCTACGAGCAGTACTTC | CASSLVTLNSYEQYF
many | TRBJ2-2 | TRBV12-3/TRBV12-4 | . | 13 | TGTGCCAGCAGTCCCGAGGTCACCGGGGAGCTGTTTTTT | CASSPEVTGELFF
many | TRBJ2-1 | TRBV29-1 | . | 12 | TGCAGCGTTGTGGGCAGGGTGAATGAGCAGTTCTTC | CSVVGRVNEQFF
many | TRBJ1-2 | TRBV14 | TRBD1 | 15 | TGTGCCAGCAGCCAGATGGCGGGACAGGCTTTCGGCTACACCTTC | CASSQMAGQAFGYTF
few | TRBJ2-5 | TRBV7-8 | TRBD1 | 15 | TGTGCCAGCAGCCCCACACAGGGGGCAATGAAGACCCAGTACTTC | CASSPTQGAMKTQYF
many | TRBJ1-1 | TRBV7-9 | . | 15 | TGTGCCAGCAGCCCCCACGGGGCTATGAACACTGAAGCTTTCTTT | CASSPHGAMNTEAFF
. | TRBJ1-2 | TRBV15 | . | 17 | TGTGCCACCAGCAGTGAATCCCCGTGGGGCCCTCCCCATGGCTACACCTTC | CATSSESPWGPPHGYTF
. | TRBJ2-7 | TRBV20-1 | . | 12 | TGCAGTGCTGAGGACGGTCCCTACGAGCAGTACTTC | CSAEDGPYEQYF
many | TRBJ2-1 | TRBV7-6 | TRBD2 | 16 | TGTGCCAGCAGCAAAAGCTCAAGCGGGAGGGACAATGAGCAGTTCTTC | CASSKSSSGRDNEQFF
. | TRBJ2-1 | TRBV18 | TRBD2 | 16 | TGTGCCAGCTCTGGTCAAGGACTAGCGGCGAGCAATGAGCAGTTCTTC | CASSGQGLAASNEQFF
few | TRBJ1-4 | TRBV28 | TRBD1 | 16 | TGTGCCAGCAGTTTATGGACAGGGAATATGCTTAAAAAACTGTTTTTT | CASSLWTGNMLKKLFF
few | TRBJ2-7 | TRBV3-1 | . | 15 | TGTGCCAGCAGCCTAGGGGAACTAACCGTCAACGAGCAGTACTTC | CASSLGELTVNEQYF
many | TRBJ2-1 | TRBV7-9 | . | 17 | TGTGCCAGCAGCTCCCACGAGGGCAGGGGCATCTTAGCTGAGCAGTTCTTC | CASSSHEGRGILAEQFF
few | TRBJ1-1 | TRBV12-3/TRBV12-4 | . | 17 | TGTGCCAGCAGTACGGTTCAAGTTCAGTACACGAGCACTGAAGCTTTCTTT | CASSTVQVQYTSTEAFF
. | TRBJ2-1 | TRBV24-1 | TRBD1 | 15 | TGTGCCACCAGTGAATACAATACAGGGGGCAATGAGCAGTTCTTC | CATSEYNTGGNEQFF
. | TRBJ1-1 | TRBV4-1 | . | 16 | TGCGCCAGCAGCCAAGCCGGTCCGGCCTTGAACACTGAAGCTTTCTTT | CASSQAGPALNTEAFF
medium-sized | TRBJ1-2 | TRBV28 | . | 15 | TGTGCCAGCAGCCCGTTCGACGGTGAGAACTATGGCTACACCTTC | CASSPFDGENYGYTF
many | TRBJ1-1 | TRBV6-5 | . | 13 | TGTGCCAGCAGTTACTCGTCCAGGGTAGGAGCTTTCTTT | CASSYSSRVGAFF
few | TRBJ2-5 | TRBV4-2 | . | 15 | TGTGCCAGCAGCCAAGATTTGGGTAGCATCGAGACCCAGTACTTC | CASSQDLGSIETQYF
few | TRBJ2-3 | TRBV28 | TRBD1 | 17 | TGCGCCAGCAACCAGGAAAAAACAGGGGGCGGGACAGATACGCAGTATTTT | CASNQEKTGGGTDTQYF
. | TRBJ2-2 | TRBV7-8 | . | 13 | TGTGCCAGCAGCCAGCAGGGTCCCGGGGAGCTGTTTTTT | CASSQQGPGELFF
. | TRBJ1-5 | TRBV15 | . | 14 | TGTGCCACCGGCAGGATGGACAGAGATCAGCCCCAGCATTTT | CATGRMDRDQPQHF
few | TRBJ2-7 | TRBV25-1 | TRBD2 | 13 | TGTGCCAGCAGTGAATGGGCGGGGGGCGAGCAGTACTTC | CASSEWAGGEQYF